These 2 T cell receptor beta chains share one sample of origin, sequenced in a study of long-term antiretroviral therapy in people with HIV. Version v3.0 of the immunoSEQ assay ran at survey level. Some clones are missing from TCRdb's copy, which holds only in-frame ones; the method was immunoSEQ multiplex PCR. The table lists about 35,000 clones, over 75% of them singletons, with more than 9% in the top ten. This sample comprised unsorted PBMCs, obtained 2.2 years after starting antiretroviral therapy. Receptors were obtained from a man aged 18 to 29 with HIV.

CDR3 coding DNA: TGCGCCAGCAGATTGATCGGGGGGGACGAGCAGTACTTC. It is translated as CASRLIGGDEQYF. The chain carries TRBV5-1 and TRBJ2-7, with 8 bases fitting TRBD2. This CDR3 contains 13 residues. Germline CDR1 is SGHRS and CDR2 is YFSETQ. V shed 5 bases, J shed 5 bases, and the junction held 6 bases outside the gene matches.

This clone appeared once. CDR3 sequence: CASRDRSGVKGYEQYF. Written as DNA, the CDR3 is TGTGCCAGCAGGGATCGTAGCGGGGTCAAAGGCTACGAGCAGTACTTC. The chain is built from TRBV2 and TRBJ2-7, with 8 nucleotides matching TRBD2. CDR3 length: 16 residues. CDR1 SNHLY and CDR2 FYNNEI come from the germline V gene. With V trimmed by 6 bases and J by 3 bases, 13 bases remained unmatched.